The 22 T cell receptor beta chains presented below share a single source sample, sequenced in a study of CD8+CD57+ T cells in acquired aplastic anemia (dated by TCRdb to 2016 to 2019). The patients picked for sequencing were ones in whom flow cytometry had shown an expansion of CD8+CD57+ cells. The instrument given in TCRdb is Illumina HiSeq 2000. Genomic DNA was used as template for profiling of TCR beta VDJ combinations and CDR3 sequences. TCRdb reanalyzed the raw reads on its own, using fastp at Q25 for trimming and MiXCR for clone calling, and kept in-frame beta chains. Entries that share a CDR3 protein sequence are merged under the most common genes and DNA. This sample holds 150,000 to 160,000 distinct CDR3 sequences; approximately 52% were observed only once. The ten top clones hold approximately 12% of the sample. Sequenced input: sorted CD4+, CD8+, or CD8+CD57+ T cells (not recorded which) from PBMCs. These receptors all come from a human donor with aplastic anemia.

The chain recombines TRBV20-1 with TRBJ1-1; possible D gene TRBD1, 5 bases. Germline CDR1 DFQATT, CDR2 SNEGSKA (reference sequence). Trimming cost V 0 bases and J 2 bases, with 13 bases left between them. There are 15 residues in the CDR3. The CDR3 coding sequence is TGCAGTGCTAGAGATCTAGCGGGGCTAAACACTGAAGCTTTCTTT. Translating gives CSARDLAGLNTEAFF.

The sample holds many counts of this clonotype. V is TRBV25-1 and J is TRBJ1-1, with D perhaps TRBD1 (5 bases). CDR3 length equals 15 residues. Germline CDR1 reads MGHDK; CDR2 reads SYGVNS. The V and J ends lost 10 bases and 3 bases respectively, with 21 bases between them. CDR3 sequence reads: CATHSRREGDTEAFF. The CDR3 nucleotides are TGTGCCACCCATTCTCGTCGTGAAGGGGACACTGAAGCTTTCTTT.

The V gene is TRBV20-1, the J gene TRBJ2-1; the D is unclear. Trimming pared 5 bases from V and 0 bases from J, leaving 11 bases between. The germline V gene has CDR1 DFQATT and CDR2 SNEGSKA (reference sequence). The length of the CDR3 is 14 residues. The CDR3 coding sequence is TGCAGTGCTCGACGGATTAGCTCCTACAATGAGCAGTTCTTC. Residues: CSARRISSYNEQFF.

This sequence joins TRBV7-9 and TRBJ2-2; weak D call: TRBD2 (5 bases). Germline V gene lookup returns CDR1 SEHNR and CDR2 FQNEAQ (reference sequence). The CDR3 is 15 residues long. Trimming took 1 base from V and 2 from J, leaving 8 bases between them. CDR3 loop: CASSLGLFNTGELFF. The DNA for the CDR3 is TGTGCCAGCAGCTTAGGACTATTCAACACCGGGGAGCTGTTTTTT.

The chain links TRBV12-3 or TRBV12-4 to TRBJ1-6; D remains unclear. Trimming shortened V by 5 bases and J by 5 bases, and 16 bases separated the two germline ends. CDR3 length: 16 residues. CDR3 sequence: CASSPRGQAHNSPLHF. CDR3 nucleotide sequence: TGTGCCAGCAGTCCTCGAGGGCAGGCACATAATTCACCCCTCCACTTT.

The CDR3 here is CASSERQVYEQYF. The CDR3, as DNA: TGTGCCAGCAGTGAAAGGCAGGTCTACGAGCAGTACTTC. The chain combines TRBV2 with TRBJ2-7, with D hard to call. CDR3 length: 13 residues. Germline CDR1 SNHLY, CDR2 FYNNEI. V was shortened by 2 bases and J by 3 bases, with 8 bases between the two germline ends.

The chain recombines TRBV4-3 with TRBJ2-5; 9 bases are a match to TRBD1. Germline V gene data show CDR1 as LGHNA and CDR2 as YSLEER. The trim removed 1 base at V and 9 bases at J, leaving 9 bases unmatched. The CDR3 is 15 residues long. The CDR3 region is CASSQAHRGRNAQYF. CDR3 DNA sequence: TGCGCCAGCAGCCAAGCACACAGGGGGCGCAACGCCCAGTACTTC.

The V gene is TRBV2, the J gene TRBJ2-2; TRBD2 is a possible D gene (6 bases). Germline V gene lookup returns CDR1 SNHLY and CDR2 FYNNEI. The CDR3 sequence is 13 residues long. Trimming left V 4 bases short and J 6 bases short, with 9 bases between. DNA of the CDR3: TGTGCCAGCAGTGGGAGGGGATCCGGGGAGCTGTTTTTT. Translation: CASSGRGSGELFF. Based on the CDR3 plus reference TRBV2 and TRBJ2-2, the full variable domain is EPEVTQTPSHQVTQMGQEVILRCVPISNHLYFYWYRQILGQKVEFLVSFYNNEISEKSEIFDDQFSVERPDGSNFTLKIRSTKLEDSAMYFCASSGRGSGELFFGEGSRLTVL.

This clonotype was found a few times. Just one base apart from a much larger clone, this may be a read error. The J gene is TRBJ2-3, the V gene TRBV6-4, with TRBD2 matching over 14 bases. Germline V CDR1 and CDR2: MRHNA, SNTAGT. The CDR3 is made up of 15 amino acids. Unmatched junction bases numbered 2, after V lost 5 bases and J lost 4 bases. The CDR3 coding sequence is TGTGCCAGCAGTCGGACTAGCGGGGGGCCAGATACGCAGTATTTT. It translates to CASSRTSGGPDTQYF.

The chain links TRBV7-6 to TRBJ2-5; D not certain. CDR3 length: 13 residues. V was trimmed by 6 bases and J by 4 bases, leaving 12 bases between them. Germline V gene data show CDR1 as SGHVS and CDR2 as FNYEAQ. CDR3 DNA sequence: TGTGCCAGCAGTAGAGACCGATTAGAGACCCAGTACTTC. Its translation is CASSRDRLETQYF. Combining the CDR3 with reference TRBV7-6 and TRBJ2-5 gives the whole variable domain GAGVSQSPRYKVTKRGQDVALRCDPISGHVSLYWYRQALGQGPEFLTYFNYEAQQDKSGLPNDRFSAERPEGSISTLTIQRTEQRDSAMYRCASSRDRLETQYFGPGTRLLVL.

This clonotype has more than one count but fewer than ten. The chain couples TRBV18 to TRBJ1-2, with D unresolved. Per the germline V gene, CDR1 is KGHSH and CDR2 is LQKENI. This CDR3 has 17 amino acids. Trimming removed 0 bases at V and 2 bases at J, with 16 bases between. CDR3 nucleotide sequence: TGTGCCAGCTCACCACCGACCCAGGCGGTGAGGAACTATGGCTACACCTTC. This gives the protein CASSPPTQAVRNYGYTF.

The chain links TRBV6-1 to TRBJ2-5; D is uncertain. The CDR3 totals 12 residues. Trimming left V 7 bases short and J 2 bases short, with 8 bases between. CDR1 and CDR2 from the germline V gene are MNHNS and SASEGT. In DNA, the CDR3 is TGTGCCAGCAAGGGCAGTCAAGAGACCCAGTACTTC. This sequence encodes CASKGSQETQYF.

The chain combines TRBV19 with TRBJ1-2; 7 nucleotides align to TRBD1. In germline, CDR1 is LNHDA, CDR2 SQIVND (reference sequence). V gave up 4 bases and J gave up 7 bases; unmatched junction bases: 6. The CDR3 is 13 amino acids. The CDR3 bases are TGTGCCAGTAGTACCCCTGGACAGGTTGGCTACACCTTC. The encoded protein is CASSTPGQVGYTF.

The V call is TRBV2, the J call TRBJ2-7, with a possible D match to TRBD1 (5 bases). The CDR3 is 13 amino acids. Germline V gene data show CDR1 as SNHLY and CDR2 as FYNNEI. V was clipped by 7 bases and J by 2 bases, with 12 bases between them. The CDR3: CASNGHATYEQYF. The DNA of the CDR3 is TGTGCCAGCAATGGACACGCGACCTACGAGCAGTACTTC. The variable domain in full, with the rest retrieved from reference TRBV2 and TRBJ2-7, is EPEVTQTPSHQVTQMGQEVILRCVPISNHLYFYWYRQILGQKVEFLVSFYNNEISEKSEIFDDQFSVERPDGSNFTLKIRSTKLEDSAMYFCASNGHATYEQYFGPGTRLTVT.

This sequence joins TRBV20-1 and TRBJ2-3; TRBD1 matches at 9 bases. With V trimmed by 1 base and J by 5 bases, 4 bases remained unmatched. The CDR3 loop spans 14 amino acids. The germline gives CDR1 DFQATT, CDR2 SNEGSKA (reference sequence). The CDR3 sequence: CSARGPGQGDTQYF. The CDR3 bases are TGCAGTGCTAGAGGCCCGGGACAGGGAGATACGCAGTATTTT.

The chain carries TRBV25-1 and TRBJ1-3, with TRBD1 identical over 9 bases. The J segment lost 4 bases and the V segment lost 8 bases, leaving 12 bases of the junction unmatched. This CDR3 spans 16 amino acids. Germline CDR1 and CDR2: MGHDK and SYGVNS. Written as DNA, the CDR3 is TGTGCCAGCGGTGGACCGGGACAGGGTACCGGAAACACCATATATTTT. It codes for CASGGPGQGTGNTIYF.

The rearrangement uses TRBV2 and TRBJ1-1; D gene ambiguous. This CDR3 has 13 amino acids. Germline V lookup: CDR1 SNHLY, CDR2 FYNNEI. Trimming removed 7 bases from V and 2 bases from J, with 11 bases in between. The DNA for the CDR3 is TGTGCCAGCATGAGGGCAGTCAACACTGAAGCTTTCTTT. This codes for CASMRAVNTEAFF.

This clonotype showed up just once. This chain links TRBV2 with TRBJ2-7; tentative D call: TRBD1 (5 bases). Per germline, CDR1 SNHLY and CDR2 FYNNEI. The V and J ends lost 4 bases and 9 bases respectively, with 10 bases between them. There are 11 residues in the CDR3. For the CDR3, the DNA is TGTGCCAGCAGTGGTGGGCAGGGGCAGTACTTC. Protein: CASSGGQGQYF.

The V call is TRBV29-1, the J call TRBJ2-3; 10 bases map to TRBD2. The J segment lost 5 bases and the V segment lost 8 bases, leaving 10 bases of the junction unmatched. The V gene's germline CDR1 is SQVTM and CDR2 ANQGSEA. The CDR3 has 14 amino acids. CDR3 loop: CSLGERGGEDTQYF. The CDR3 DNA reads as TGCAGCTTGGGTGAGCGGGGGGGCGAAGATACGCAGTATTTT.

This clonotype has a count of ten or more. The rearrangement joins TRBV5-1 to TRBJ1-1, with D perhaps matching TRBD1 (6 bases). This CDR3 spans 20 amino acids. Germline assignment: CDR1 SGHRS and CDR2 YFSETQ. V lost 0 bases, J lost 0 bases, and 24 bases lay in between. CDR3 nucleotide sequence: TGCGCCAGCAGCTTGGTAGGCGCGGGGGGCGTTAGATCCTTGAACACTGAAGCTTTCTTT. Protein: CASSLVGAGGVRSLNTEAFF. The whole variable domain, remainder taken from reference TRBV5-1 and TRBJ1-1, is KAGVTQTPRYLIKTRGQQVTLSCSPISGHRSVSWYQQTPGQGLQFLFEYFSETQRNKGNFPGRFSGRQFSNSRSEMNVSTLELGDSALYLCASSLVGAGGVRSLNTEAFFGQGTRLTVV.

This clonotype was observed many times. This chain uses TRBV5-5 with TRBJ2-7; the D gene could be TRBD1 or TRBD2 (5 bases each). The V gene's germline CDR1 is SGHKS and CDR2 YYEKEE (reference sequence). The CDR3 loop spans 14 amino acids. Trimming stripped 4 bases from V and 4 bases from J, with 15 bases between. The CDR3 nucleotides are TGTGCCAGCAGCGCCCCGGGACGGGAATACGAGCAGTACTTC. Amino acid sequence: CASSAPGREYEQYF.

This clonotype was counted ten times or more. Here the CDR3 reads CASSERTGRLTNEKLFF. CDR3 DNA: TGTGCCAGCAGTGAAAGGACAGGGAGACTCACTAATGAAAAACTGTTTTTT. V usage is TRBV2 and J usage is TRBJ1-4; TRBD1 matches at 8 bases. V shed 2 bases and J 2 bases; nucleotides not matched to a gene: 7. The germline V gene encodes CDR1 SNHLY and CDR2 FYNNEI. CDR3 length equals 17 residues.